This TCR beta chain is from a study of neurological immune-mediated disorders. This clonotype appeared many times. cDNA synthesis was performed by 5'RACE with 10-nucleotide random UMIs. Using its own MiXCR run on the 5' RACE reads, TCRdb lists one record per CDR3 protein. The table has about 28,000 distinct CDR3 sequences, about an eighth seen once; the top ten hold about 5.3%. The CDR3 covers 13 residues. The V gene lost 0 bases and the J gene lost 8 bases, with 8 bases spanning the gap. The germline V gene encodes CDR1 MNHEY and CDR2 SVGAGI. The sample taken for sequencing was PBMCs. The TCR was taken from a woman aged 55-70 years in good health. The chain recombines TRBV6-5 with TRBJ2-1; tentatively, D is TRBD2 (6 bases). CDR3 region: CASSYSLADEQFF. Here the CDR3 DNA reads TGTGCCAGCAGTTACTCACTAGCCGATGAGCAGTTCTTC.